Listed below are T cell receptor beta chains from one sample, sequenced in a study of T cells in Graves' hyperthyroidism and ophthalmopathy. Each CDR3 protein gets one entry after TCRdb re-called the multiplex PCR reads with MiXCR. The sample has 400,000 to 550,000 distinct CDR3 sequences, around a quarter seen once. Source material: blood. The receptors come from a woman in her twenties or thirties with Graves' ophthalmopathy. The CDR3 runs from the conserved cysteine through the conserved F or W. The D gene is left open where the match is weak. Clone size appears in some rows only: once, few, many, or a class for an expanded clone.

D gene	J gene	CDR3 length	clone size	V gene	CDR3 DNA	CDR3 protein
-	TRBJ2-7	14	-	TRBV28	TGTGCCAGCAGTCAGCAGGGGAGCTCCTACGAGCAGTACTTC	CASSQQGSSYEQYF
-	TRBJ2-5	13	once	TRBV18	TGTGCCAGCTCACCGGATTCCATTCCATTCAAGTACTTC	CASSPDSIPFKYF
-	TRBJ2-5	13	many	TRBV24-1	TGTGCCACCAGGGAGGGGGCTCAAGAGACCCAGTACTTC	CATREGAQETQYF
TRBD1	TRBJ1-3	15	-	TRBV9	TGTGCCAGCAGCAGACAGGGTGGTACTGGAAACACCATATATTTT	CASSRQGGTGNTIYF
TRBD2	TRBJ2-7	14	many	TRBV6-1	TGTGCCAGCAGTGAGCCGGGACTAGGATACGAGCAGTACTTC	CASSEPGLGYEQYF
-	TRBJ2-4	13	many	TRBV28	TGTGCCAGCAGGGATCGACTCAAAAACATTAAGTACTTC	CASRDRLKNIKYF
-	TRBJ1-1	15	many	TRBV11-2	TGTGCCAGCAGCTTCCTGCCCGACTTAAACACTGAAGCTTTCTTT	CASSFLPDLNTEAFF
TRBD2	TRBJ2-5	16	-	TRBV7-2	TGTGCCAGCAGGAAACTAGCGCTCAAGTTCCAAGAGACCCAGTACTTC	CASRKLALKFQETQYF
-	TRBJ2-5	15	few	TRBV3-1	TGTGCCAGCAGCCATAAGCATCAGGGGCAAGAGACCCAGTACTTC	CASSHKHQGQETQYF
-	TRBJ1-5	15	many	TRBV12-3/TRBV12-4	TGTGCCAGCAGCTCTGCAGGGTATAGCAATCAGCCCCAGCATTTT	CASSSAGYSNQPQHF